This T cell receptor beta chain was recorded in a study of type 1 regulatory T cells. As for the study in general: An in vitro protocol generated T-allo10, a Tr1-enriched, alloantigen-specific CD4 T cell product.

The table lists this clonotype with a few counts. V shed 4 bases and J shed 3 bases, with 19 bases lying between them. CDR1 and CDR2 from the germline V gene are MGHRA and YSYEKL. The CDR3 totals 16 residues. From the reads, TCRdb called clonotypes with MiXCR, one entry per CDR3 protein. The sample yields approximately 90,000 distinct CDR3 sequences, around a third seen once. This TCR was sampled from a human donor in good health. This chain joins TRBV4-1 and TRBJ2-7, with D tentatively TRBD1 (5 bases). Sequencing used CD4+ T cells, either the whole sample or a sorted fraction (not recorded which). This CDR3 is CASSRQLGPPYYEQYF. In nucleotides, the CDR3 is TGCGCCAGCAGCCGGCAGCTGGGGCCTCCTTACTACGAGCAGTACTTC.